The T cell receptor (beta chain) under discussion was sequenced for a study of blood T cell repertoires in COVID-19. Looking at the study overall: Material from acute and convalescent COVID-19 was sourced from the United States, Italy and Spain. The analysed material was cDNA or gDNA that came from T cells, B-cell-depleted T cells, or PBMCs.

V lost 0 bases and J lost 0, with 18 bases in between. The CDR3 length is 19 residues. The germline V gene encodes CDR1 LGHDT and CDR2 YNNKEL (reference sequence). In the study's own analysis: For nucleated cells, counts were estimated from reference gene primer amplification. Assay: immunoSEQ multiplex PCR; the TCRdb copy retains only in-frame clones and omits some. V and J calls and clone size are those listed in that table; D and trimming were worked out from the DNA. The sample lists some 31,000 clones; 60% to 85% were seen once. Material: peripheral blood. This chain links TRBV3-1 (or the pseudogene TRBV3-2) with TRBJ1-3, with D possibly matching TRBD1 (6 bases). The TCR originated in a woman in her 70s with active or convalescent COVID-19. The CDR3 loop is CASSQDSFDRPRSGNTIYF. The CDR3 nucleotides are TGTGCCAGCAGCCAAGATAGTTTTGACAGGCCACGCTCTGGAAACACCATATATTTT.